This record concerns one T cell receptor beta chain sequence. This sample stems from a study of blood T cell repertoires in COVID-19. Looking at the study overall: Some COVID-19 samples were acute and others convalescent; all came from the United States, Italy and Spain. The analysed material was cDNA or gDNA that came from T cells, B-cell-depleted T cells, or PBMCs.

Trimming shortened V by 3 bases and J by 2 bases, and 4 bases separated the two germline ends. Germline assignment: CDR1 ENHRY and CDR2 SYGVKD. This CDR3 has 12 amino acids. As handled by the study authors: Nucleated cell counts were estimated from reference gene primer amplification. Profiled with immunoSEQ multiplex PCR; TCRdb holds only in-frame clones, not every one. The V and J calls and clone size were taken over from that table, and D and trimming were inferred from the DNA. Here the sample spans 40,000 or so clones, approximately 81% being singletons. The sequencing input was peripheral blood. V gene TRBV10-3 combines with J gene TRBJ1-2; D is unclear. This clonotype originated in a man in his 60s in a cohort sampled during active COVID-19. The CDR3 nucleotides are TGTGCCATCAGTGACGGGAACTATGGCTACACCTTC. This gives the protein CAISDGNYGYTF.